Listed below are T cell receptor beta chains from one sample, sequenced in a study of CD8 T cells in Susac syndrome. TCRdb reprocessed the immunoSEQ multiplex PCR reads via MiXCR and lists one record per CDR3 protein. The table lists 69,000 or so distinct CDR3 sequences, around 95% of them singletons. Material for sequencing was CD8+ T cells from PBMCs. The receptors derive from a human donor in good health. CDR3s include the opening cysteine and the closing phenylalanine or tryptophan. The order of the fields is D gene, J gene, V gene, clone size, CDR3 DNA, CDR3 protein. D genes are given only for firm matches. Size tells how often a clone was seen (once, few, many) or the class of an expanded clone, and some rows leave it out.

d_call: -
j_call: TRBJ2-1
v_call: TRBV3-1
clone_size: -
cdr3_nt: TGTGCCAGCAGCCTCGGACTCCCCAATGAGCAGTTCTTC
cdr3_aa: CASSLGLPNEQFF

d_call: TRBD1
j_call: TRBJ1-5
v_call: TRBV19
clone_size: -
cdr3_nt: TGTGCCAGTGAACATGGGGCGGGACAGGGAGGTTGGCAGCCCCAGCATTTT
cdr3_aa: CASEHGAGQGGWQPQHF

d_call: TRBD2
j_call: TRBJ2-1
v_call: TRBV2
clone_size: -
cdr3_nt: TGTGCCAGCAGTGTTATAGCGGGGGGGCCTGACAATGAGCAGTTCTTC
cdr3_aa: CASSVIAGGPDNEQFF

d_call: TRBD2
j_call: TRBJ2-3
v_call: TRBV28
clone_size: once
cdr3_nt: TGTGCCAGCAGTTTCCCCTTGAGCGGGGTCCAAGATACGCAGTATTTT
cdr3_aa: CASSFPLSGVQDTQYF

d_call: -
j_call: TRBJ1-1
v_call: TRBV4-1
clone_size: once
cdr3_nt: TGCGCCAGCAGCCAAGAGGGCAGGGTGGGCACTGAAGCTTTCTTT
cdr3_aa: CASSQEGRVGTEAFF

d_call: TRBD1
j_call: TRBJ1-2
v_call: TRBV12-3/TRBV12-4
clone_size: -
cdr3_nt: TGTGCCAGCAGTCCCGGACAGGGCTATGGCTACACCTTC
cdr3_aa: CASSPGQGYGYTF

d_call: -
j_call: TRBJ2-7
v_call: TRBV20-1
clone_size: -
cdr3_nt: TGCAGTGCTAGTGGGGGGAGCTCCTACGAGCAGTACTTC
cdr3_aa: CSASGGSSYEQYF

d_call: TRBD2
j_call: TRBJ2-3
v_call: TRBV11-2
clone_size: -
cdr3_nt: TGTGCCAGCAGCCCAAGCGGGGGCCGGGGGTATTTT
cdr3_aa: CASSPSGGRGYF

d_call: TRBD1
j_call: TRBJ1-4
v_call: TRBV4-1
clone_size: -
cdr3_nt: TGCGCCAGCAGCCAAGGTACAGGGGGTGGGCAACTGTTTTTT
cdr3_aa: CASSQGTGGGQLFF

d_call: -
j_call: TRBJ1-1
v_call: TRBV5-6
clone_size: -
cdr3_nt: TGTGCCAGCAGCTTCCGCACACCGAACACTGAAGCTTTCTTT
cdr3_aa: CASSFRTPNTEAFF

d_call: -
j_call: TRBJ1-1
v_call: TRBV29-1
clone_size: -
cdr3_nt: TGCAGCGTCCGCAGGGACACTGAAGCTTTCTTT
cdr3_aa: CSVRRDTEAFF

d_call: -
j_call: TRBJ1-6
v_call: TRBV9
clone_size: once
cdr3_nt: TGTGCCAGCAGCGAAGGGGGATTTTTAACCGGCGACCTCCACTTT
cdr3_aa: CASSEGGFLTGDLHF

d_call: TRBD1
j_call: TRBJ1-2
v_call: TRBV4-1
clone_size: -
cdr3_nt: TGCGCCAGCAGCCATCAGACAGGGAACTATGGCTACACCTTC
cdr3_aa: CASSHQTGNYGYTF

d_call: TRBD1
j_call: TRBJ2-5
v_call: TRBV4-2
clone_size: -
cdr3_nt: TGTGCCAGCAGCCACGACAGGGGACCCCAAGAGACCCAGTACTTC
cdr3_aa: CASSHDRGPQETQYF

d_call: -
j_call: TRBJ1-5
v_call: TRBV4-3
clone_size: -
cdr3_nt: TGCGCCAGCAGCCAAATGGGTGGCAATCAGCCCCAGCATTTT
cdr3_aa: CASSQMGGNQPQHF

d_call: TRBD1
j_call: TRBJ2-7
v_call: TRBV13
clone_size: -
cdr3_nt: TGTGCCAGCAGCTCAAGGACAGGATTCTACGAGCAGTACTTC
cdr3_aa: CASSSRTGFYEQYF

d_call: -
j_call: TRBJ1-5
v_call: TRBV19
clone_size: -
cdr3_nt: TGTGCCAGTAGTTCCTACAGTGCGCGGCCCCAGCATTTT
cdr3_aa: CASSSYSARPQHF

d_call: -
j_call: TRBJ1-1
v_call: TRBV13
clone_size: -
cdr3_nt: TGTGCCAGCAGCTTTACGGGTAACACTGAAGCTTTCTTT
cdr3_aa: CASSFTGNTEAFF

d_call: -
j_call: TRBJ2-3
v_call: TRBV2
clone_size: once
cdr3_nt: TGTGCCAGCAGTCGAGCGGGCACAGATACGCAGTATTTT
cdr3_aa: CASSRAGTDTQYF

d_call: -
j_call: TRBJ1-2
v_call: TRBV7-9
clone_size: -
cdr3_nt: TGTGCCAGCAGCCACGGATCCGGGGGTAATGAGAACTATGGCTACACCTTC
cdr3_aa: CASSHGSGGNENYGYTF

d_call: -
j_call: TRBJ1-1
v_call: TRBV7-9
clone_size: -
cdr3_nt: TGTGCCAGCAGCTTAAACGACAGGTCCAGACCACAAGCTTTCTTT
cdr3_aa: CASSLNDRSRPQAFF

d_call: TRBD2
j_call: TRBJ2-7
v_call: TRBV27
clone_size: -
cdr3_nt: TGTGCCAGCAGTCCTCTTACTAGCGGGGGCCCCTACGAGCAGTACTTC
cdr3_aa: CASSPLTSGGPYEQYF

d_call: -
j_call: TRBJ2-2
v_call: TRBV29-1
clone_size: -
cdr3_nt: TGCAGCGTTGTCGCGCAGACCGGGGAGCTGTTTTTT
cdr3_aa: CSVVAQTGELFF

d_call: -
j_call: TRBJ1-5
v_call: TRBV19
clone_size: -
cdr3_nt: TGTGCCAGTTCCGTCGGATTGGGCAATCAGCCCCAGCATTTT
cdr3_aa: CASSVGLGNQPQHF

d_call: TRBD1
j_call: TRBJ1-1
v_call: TRBV6-5
clone_size: -
cdr3_nt: TGTGCCAGCAGTCCTAGGACAGGGGAAGCTTTCTTT
cdr3_aa: CASSPRTGEAFF

d_call: -
j_call: TRBJ2-1
v_call: TRBV25-1
clone_size: -
cdr3_nt: TGTGCCAGCAGTGAGTGGCAGGGGGGCTCCTACAATGAGCAGTTCTTC
cdr3_aa: CASSEWQGGSYNEQFF

d_call: -
j_call: TRBJ1-1
v_call: TRBV5-1
clone_size: -
cdr3_nt: TGCGCCAGCGGGAACCCGACCGACCCTGGGGACACTGAAGCTTTCTTT
cdr3_aa: CASGNPTDPGDTEAFF

d_call: -
j_call: TRBJ2-2
v_call: TRBV6-1
clone_size: -
cdr3_nt: TGTGCCAGCAGCGCGGGACCTCGAGCCGGGGAGCTGTTTTTT
cdr3_aa: CASSAGPRAGELFF

d_call: TRBD1
j_call: TRBJ2-3
v_call: TRBV19
clone_size: -
cdr3_nt: TGTGCCAGTAGCCCGACAGGGTTCAGCACAGATACGCAGTATTTT
cdr3_aa: CASSPTGFSTDTQYF

d_call: -
j_call: TRBJ1-5
v_call: TRBV12-3/TRBV12-4
clone_size: -
cdr3_nt: TGTGCCAGCAGTTCAGAGATGGGAGGACGCAATCAGCCCCAGCATTTT
cdr3_aa: CASSSEMGGRNQPQHF

d_call: -
j_call: TRBJ1-3
v_call: TRBV7-2
clone_size: -
cdr3_nt: TGTGCCAGCAGCTCCCTCGAGGACGCTGGAAACACCATATATTTT
cdr3_aa: CASSSLEDAGNTIYF

d_call: -
j_call: TRBJ2-1
v_call: TRBV11-1
clone_size: -
cdr3_nt: TGTGCCAGCAGCTTACCCCCGACGGGGGCGATGACCAATGAGCAGTTCTTC
cdr3_aa: CASSLPPTGAMTNEQFF

d_call: TRBD2
j_call: TRBJ2-1
v_call: TRBV9
clone_size: -
cdr3_nt: TGTGCCAGCAGCGTGCCCTCAGCGGGGCCTAATTCCTACAATGAGCAGTCCTTC
cdr3_aa: CASSVPSAGPNSYNEQSF

d_call: -
j_call: TRBJ2-1
v_call: TRBV29-1
clone_size: once
cdr3_nt: TGCAGCGGGCGGGGGCCAGGATATGAGCAGTTCTTC
cdr3_aa: CSGRGPGYEQFF

d_call: -
j_call: TRBJ2-6
v_call: TRBV5-4
clone_size: -
cdr3_nt: TGTGCCAGCAGCTTGTCAGGGGCTGGGGCCAACGTCCTGACTTTC
cdr3_aa: CASSLSGAGANVLTF

d_call: -
j_call: TRBJ1-4
v_call: TRBV29-1
clone_size: -
cdr3_nt: TGCAGCGTTCAAACAGAGGACGGAAAACTGTTTTTT
cdr3_aa: CSVQTEDGKLFF

d_call: TRBD1
j_call: TRBJ2-2
v_call: TRBV30
clone_size: -
cdr3_nt: TGTGCCTGCAGAAGGACAGGGTTGGAGCTGTTTTTT
cdr3_aa: CACRRTGLELFF

d_call: -
j_call: TRBJ2-5
v_call: TRBV12-3/TRBV12-4
clone_size: -
cdr3_nt: TGTGCCAGCAGTCCGGGAGAGACCCAGTACTTC
cdr3_aa: CASSPGETQYF

d_call: -
j_call: TRBJ2-3
v_call: TRBV29-1
clone_size: -
cdr3_nt: TGCAGCGTTGAAGATCTAGTTCAGGGGTTGGATACGCAGTATTTT
cdr3_aa: CSVEDLVQGLDTQYF

d_call: -
j_call: TRBJ2-7
v_call: TRBV4-1
clone_size: -
cdr3_nt: TGCGCCAGCAGCCCGAAGCAGGGGTACGAGCAGTACTTC
cdr3_aa: CASSPKQGYEQYF

d_call: TRBD2
j_call: TRBJ2-3
v_call: TRBV6-5
clone_size: -
cdr3_nt: TGTGCCAGCAGTTTTTTGGGGTCGGCTAGCGGAGATACGCAGTATTTT
cdr3_aa: CASSFLGSASGDTQYF

d_call: TRBD2
j_call: TRBJ2-1
v_call: TRBV5-4
clone_size: once
cdr3_nt: TGTGCCAGCAGCCCTCCGGGACTAGCATTATACAATGAGCAGTTCTTC
cdr3_aa: CASSPPGLALYNEQFF

d_call: -
j_call: TRBJ2-1
v_call: TRBV2
clone_size: -
cdr3_nt: TGTGCCGACTCAATGGGGCAGGGAAATGAGCAGTTCTTC
cdr3_aa: CADSMGQGNEQFF

d_call: TRBD1
j_call: TRBJ1-2
v_call: TRBV12-3/TRBV12-4
clone_size: -
cdr3_nt: TGTGCCAGCAGTCAAGACAGGGTAGGAGGCTACACCTTC
cdr3_aa: CASSQDRVGGYTF

d_call: -
j_call: TRBJ1-2
v_call: TRBV29-1
clone_size: -
cdr3_nt: TGCAGCGTTCTTGGAATCAACAACTATGGCTACACCTTC
cdr3_aa: CSVLGINNYGYTF

d_call: -
j_call: TRBJ1-2
v_call: TRBV12-3/TRBV12-4
clone_size: -
cdr3_nt: TGTGCCAGCAGTTTTGGGGCCGTAAACTATGGCTACACCTTC
cdr3_aa: CASSFGAVNYGYTF

d_call: -
j_call: TRBJ1-1
v_call: TRBV5-1
clone_size: -
cdr3_nt: TGCGCCAGCAGCTTGGTAGGGGCGCCGGTTGAAGCTTTCTTT
cdr3_aa: CASSLVGAPVEAFF

d_call: -
j_call: TRBJ2-7
v_call: TRBV12-3/TRBV12-4
clone_size: -
cdr3_nt: TGTGCCAGCAGTTACTCCGGACCAGAGGCCCACGAGCAGTACTTC
cdr3_aa: CASSYSGPEAHEQYF

d_call: -
j_call: TRBJ2-2
v_call: TRBV7-9
clone_size: -
cdr3_nt: TGTGCCAGCAGCTTAGGGCCGGACGAACGAGAGCTGTTTTTT
cdr3_aa: CASSLGPDERELFF

d_call: -
j_call: TRBJ2-2
v_call: TRBV5-8
clone_size: -
cdr3_nt: TGTGCCAGCAGCTTAGACAGGACGTACACCGGGGAGCTGTTTTTT
cdr3_aa: CASSLDRTYTGELFF

d_call: -
j_call: TRBJ2-7
v_call: TRBV4-1
clone_size: -
cdr3_nt: TGCGCCAGCAGCCCTGGACAGACCTACGAGCAGTACTTC
cdr3_aa: CASSPGQTYEQYF

d_call: TRBD1
j_call: TRBJ1-6
v_call: TRBV12-3/TRBV12-4
clone_size: -
cdr3_nt: TGTGCCAGCAGTGGGACAGGGGGAGATTCACCCCTCCACTTT
cdr3_aa: CASSGTGGDSPLHF

d_call: -
j_call: TRBJ2-6
v_call: TRBV19
clone_size: -
cdr3_nt: TGTGCCAGTCTTACCAGTTGGAGCTCTGGGGCCAACGTCCTGACTTTC
cdr3_aa: CASLTSWSSGANVLTF

d_call: TRBD1
j_call: TRBJ2-1
v_call: TRBV12-3/TRBV12-4
clone_size: -
cdr3_nt: TGTGCCAGCAGTCTAACAGGGGGGCACAATGAGCAGTTCTTC
cdr3_aa: CASSLTGGHNEQFF

d_call: -
j_call: TRBJ2-2
v_call: TRBV7-2
clone_size: -
cdr3_nt: TGTGCCAGCCCCCGGGGGCGTTACACCGGGGAGCTGTTTTTT
cdr3_aa: CASPRGRYTGELFF

d_call: TRBD1
j_call: TRBJ1-5
v_call: TRBV27
clone_size: -
cdr3_nt: TGTGCCAGCAGTTTCGGGACAGGGGTGACTCAGCCCCAGCATTTT
cdr3_aa: CASSFGTGVTQPQHF

d_call: -
j_call: TRBJ2-1
v_call: TRBV5-1
clone_size: -
cdr3_nt: TGCGCCAGCAGCTTGGGGTGGGGCTCCTACAATGAGCAGTTCTTC
cdr3_aa: CASSLGWGSYNEQFF

d_call: TRBD1
j_call: TRBJ2-1
v_call: TRBV7-8
clone_size: -
cdr3_nt: TGTGCCAGCAGCTCCCGACTGGACAGGTACAATGAGCAGTTCTTC
cdr3_aa: CASSSRLDRYNEQFF